Listed below are T cell receptor beta chains from one sample, sequenced in a study of blood T cell repertoires in COVID-19. Sequencing was performed with immunoSEQ multiplex PCR; in TCRdb, only in-frame clones are kept and a portion is missing. The data hold around 360,000 clones, with roughly 90% observed a single time. Sequenced: PBMCs or T cells enriched from blood (not recorded which). The receptors were sampled from a woman in her 30s who had recovered from COVID-19. Each CDR3 is given with its conserved first and last residue. A D gene is named only where the DNA matches it firmly. Clone sizes are given selectively: once, few, many, or a class where the clone is expanded.

clone size	D gene	V gene	J gene	CDR3 DNA	CDR3 protein
-	-	TRBV6-4	TRBJ2-2	TGTGCCAGCAGTGAAGTAGATACCGGGGAGCTGTTTTTT	CASSEVDTGELFF
-	TRBD2	TRBV2	TRBJ2-1	TGTGCCAGCAGTTCAAGCCCCGGGACTAGCGGGAGGCCTCACAATGAGCAGTTCTTC	CASSSSPGTSGRPHNEQFF
-	-	TRBV3-1/TRBV3-2	TRBJ2-3	TGTGCCAGCAGCCTCCAGGCGGGTACAGATACGCAGTATTTT	CASSLQAGTDTQYF
-	-	TRBV11-2	TRBJ2-7	TGTGCCAGCAGCTTAGCGGGAGTCGCTAGTGAGCAGTACTTC	CASSLAGVASEQYF
-	-	TRBV27	TRBJ1-2	TGTGCCAGCAGTCGGACAGCTAACTATGGCTACACCTTC	CASSRTANYGYTF
few	TRBD1	TRBV30	TRBJ1-2	TGTGCCTGGAGGGGACAGGGCTACACCTTC	CAWRGQGYTF
once	TRBD1	TRBV15	TRBJ2-1	TGTGCCACCAGCAGAGATCGTGGACAGGGTCGGAATGAGCAGTTCTTC	CATSRDRGQGRNEQFF
-	TRBD1	TRBV19	TRBJ1-1	TGTGCCAGTAGTAGTTCCGGGACAGGGGGGAACACTGAAGCTTTCTTT	CASSSSGTGGNTEAFF
-	TRBD2	TRBV6-6	TRBJ2-5	TGTGCCAGCAGTCCAGCGGGACTCGGCGAGACCCAGTACTTC	CASSPAGLGETQYF
-	-	TRBV27	TRBJ2-1	TGTGCCAGCAGTTTTCGGCGGGACGGATCCTACAATGAGCAGTTCTTC	CASSFRRDGSYNEQFF
-	-	TRBV7-9	TRBJ1-5	TGTGCCAGCAGCTCCGGGACATTGAATCAGCCCCAGCATTTT	CASSSGTLNQPQHF
-	TRBD2	TRBV5-6	TRBJ2-7	TGTGCCAGCAGCTCGAGACTAGCGGGAGATTACTACGAGCAGTACTTC	CASSSRLAGDYYEQYF
-	TRBD1	TRBV5-1	TRBJ1-1	TGCGCCAGCAGCTACGTGACAGGGATGAACACTGAAGCTTTCTTT	CASSYVTGMNTEAFF
few	-	TRBV20-1	TRBJ2-1	TGCAGTGCTAGTGGGACAAGGGACAATGAGCAGTTCTTC	CSASGTRDNEQFF
many	-	TRBV5-1	TRBJ2-2	TGCGCCAGCAGCGTACGGGAGTCCGGGGAGCTGTTTTTT	CASSVRESGELFF
-	TRBD1	TRBV28	TRBJ2-3	TGTGCCAGCAGTTGGGACAGGCGTCATGTCGGTACGCAGTATTTT	CASSWDRRHVGTQYF
many	-	TRBV19	TRBJ1-5	TGTGCCAGTAGTGTCCAGTCGGGAAAGCCCCAGCATTTT	CASSVQSGKPQHF
few	-	TRBV11-3	TRBJ2-3	TGTGCCAGCAGCTTAGGGGATAGCCCGGGGGACGGTACGCAGTATTTT	CASSLGDSPGDGTQYF
-	-	TRBV10-3	TRBJ1-5	TGTGCCATCAGTACGGTTCCGATAGCTAGCAATCAGCCCCAGCATTTT	CAISTVPIASNQPQHF
once	-	TRBV6-6	TRBJ1-2	TGTGCCAGCAGTGGACTCGTGGCGGAAAACTATGGCTACACCTTC	CASSGLVAENYGYTF
-	TRBD2	TRBV5-1	TRBJ2-5	TGCGCCAGCAGCCTCCGACTAGCGGGGGGCCTGGAAGAGACCCAGTACTTC	CASSLRLAGGLEETQYF
once	-	TRBV18	TRBJ1-4	TGTGCCAGCTCACCCCAGGGGAGAGGAGAAAAACTGTTTTTT	CASSPQGRGEKLFF
-	-	TRBV18	TRBJ2-7	TGTGCCAGCTCACCAAGCGGGCCCTACGAGCAGTACTTC	CASSPSGPYEQYF
-	TRBD2	TRBV29-1	TRBJ2-7	TGCAGCTCCAGGACTAGCGGGAGGGCCGGGTCCTACGAGCAGTACTTC	CSSRTSGRAGSYEQYF
-	-	TRBV5-1	TRBJ2-1	TGCGCCAGCAGGGGGAGCTCCTACAATGAGCAGTTCTTC	CASRGSSYNEQFF
-	TRBD1	TRBV24-1	TRBJ1-2	TGTGCCACCAGTGACAGTGGGACAGGGTCCGATGGCTACACCTTC	CATSDSGTGSDGYTF
-	TRBD2	TRBV4-1	TRBJ2-7	TGCGCCAGCAGCCAAGGACGGACTAGCACCTACGAGCAGTACTTC	CASSQGRTSTYEQYF
-	TRBD2	TRBV7-8	TRBJ2-1	TGTGCCAGCAGCCCGGAGGGCCAGCGGGGGAGCTCCTACAATGAGCAGTTCTTC	CASSPEGQRGSSYNEQFF
-	TRBD1	TRBV12-3/TRBV12-4	TRBJ2-7	TGTGCCACCCGAGACAGGGTCTCCTACGAGCAGTACTTC	CATRDRVSYEQYF
-	-	TRBV28	TRBJ1-5	TGTGCCAGCAGCCCCCCCGATAGCGGCAATCAGCCCCAGCATTTT	CASSPPDSGNQPQHF
few	-	TRBV3-1/TRBV3-2	TRBJ2-4	TGTGCCAGCAGCCAGGCTAGAGGGAACATTCAGTACTTC	CASSQARGNIQYF
-	-	TRBV4-1	TRBJ2-6	TGCGCCAGCAGCCAAGATAGAAACCTGGTGTCGTCGGGGGCCAACGTCCTGACTTTC	CASSQDRNLVSSGANVLTF
-	TRBD1	TRBV6-5	TRBJ2-2	TGTGCCAGCAGCTCCCCAGGGGGCCCCGGGGAGCTGTTTTTT	CASSSPGGPGELFF
-	-	TRBV2	TRBJ1-4	TGTGCCAGCTTACTAGAAAAACTGTTTTTT	CASLLEKLFF
few	-	TRBV5-5	TRBJ2-2	TGTGCCAGCAGCTCGCCGGGGGAACTCAACACCGGGGAGCTGTTTTTT	CASSSPGELNTGELFF
-	-	TRBV2	TRBJ2-1	TGTGCCAGCAGTGGAACTAGCAATGAGCAGTTCTTC	CASSGTSNEQFF
few	TRBD2	TRBV19	TRBJ2-7	TGTGCCAGTAGTCGGACTAGCGGGGATTACGAGCAGTACTTC	CASSRTSGDYEQYF
-	-	TRBV7-2	TRBJ2-5	TGTGCCAGCGGACGGTCCGGACAGGGAGGGGAGACCCAGTACTTC	CASGRSGQGGETQYF
-	-	TRBV7-9	TRBJ1-1	TGTGCCAGCAGCTTAGAGTCGGGAAGAACTGAAGCTTTCTTT	CASSLESGRTEAFF
-	-	TRBV5-1	TRBJ2-1	TGCGCCAGCAGCTCGGGGAGGTTCGGCGGGACTTACGATGAGCAGTTCTTC	CASSSGRFGGTYDEQFF
-	TRBD1	TRBV5-4	TRBJ1-2	TGTGCCAGCAGCAACGACAGGGGGTATGGCTACACCTTC	CASSNDRGYGYTF
few	-	TRBV9	TRBJ1-6	TGTGCCAGCAGCGTAGGAGACGGGAATTCACCCCTCCACTTT	CASSVGDGNSPLHF